This T cell receptor beta chain was retrieved from a study of cytomegalovirus exposure and HLA in healthy donors. Turning to the study itself: Genotyping showed roughly 86% of roughly 400 donors falling in the Caucasian-associated ancestry cluster.

PCR employed 60 Vbeta and 13 Jbeta primers. TCRdb's table, derived via immunoSEQ multiplex PCR, lists solely in-frame clones and lacks some. The sample yields under 150,000 clones, less than 80% seen once. Germline loops: CDR1 SGHRS, CDR2 YFSETQ. This CDR3 has 17 residues. V was cut by 0 bases and J by 8 bases, with 23 bases left in between. Sequences were obtained from PBMCs. The chain employs TRBV5-1 and TRBJ1-2, with D possibly matching TRBD1 (6 bases). The sequence was obtained from a woman aged 45-59 years in good health and CMV-seropositive. Here the CDR3 DNA reads TGCGCCAGCAGCTTGGGGTTTTGGGACACCCAGACGCGGGGCTACACCTTC. It translates to CASSLGFWDTQTRGYTF.